This T cell receptor beta chain was found in a study of early T cells in non-severe SARS-CoV-2 infection. Turning to the study itself: The chains were unpaired, and the sequenced material was bulk RNA from unsorted whole blood.

V lost 4 bases, J lost 2 bases, and 9 bases stayed unmatched. Germline CDR1 and CDR2: LGHDT and YNNKEL (reference sequence). CDR3 length equals 17 residues. The protocol attached unique molecular identifiers to individual cDNA molecules. MiXCR was run by TCRdb on the 5' RACE reads, yielding one entry per CDR3 protein. The table records roughly 66,000 distinct CDR3 sequences, around 8.7% of them present only once. On this clonotype itself: Its antigen is undetermined.

Study-wide points: Matching results from VDJdb favored anti-spike CD8 responses, leaving private and CD4 specificities undetected.

The clonotype originates from an adult who was a healthcare worker with PCR-confirmed SARS-CoV-2 infection or an uninfected control (not recorded which). Material for sequencing was whole blood. The chain links TRBV3-1 to TRBJ2-7, with 12 bases that match TRBD2. CDR3 in amino acids: CASSPFPSGRATYEQYF. CDR3 DNA sequence: TGTGCCAGCAGCCCATTTCCTAGCGGGAGGGCTACCTACGAGCAGTACTTC.